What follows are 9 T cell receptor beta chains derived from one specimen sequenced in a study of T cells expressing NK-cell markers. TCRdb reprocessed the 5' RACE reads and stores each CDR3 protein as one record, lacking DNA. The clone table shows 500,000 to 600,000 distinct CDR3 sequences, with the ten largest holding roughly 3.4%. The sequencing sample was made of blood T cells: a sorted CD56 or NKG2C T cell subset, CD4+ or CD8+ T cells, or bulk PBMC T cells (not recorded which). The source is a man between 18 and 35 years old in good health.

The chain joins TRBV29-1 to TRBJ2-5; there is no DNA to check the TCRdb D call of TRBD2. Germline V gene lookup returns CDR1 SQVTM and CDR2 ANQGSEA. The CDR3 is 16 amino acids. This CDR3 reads CSVLLTGTSGGETQYF.

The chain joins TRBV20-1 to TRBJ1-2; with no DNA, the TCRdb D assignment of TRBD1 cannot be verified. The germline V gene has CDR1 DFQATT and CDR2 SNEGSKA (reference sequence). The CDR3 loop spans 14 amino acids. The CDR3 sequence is CSAREGQGISGYTF.

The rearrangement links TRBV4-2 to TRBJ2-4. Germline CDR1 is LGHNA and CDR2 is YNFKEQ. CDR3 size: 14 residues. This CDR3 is CASSPELGQNIQYF.

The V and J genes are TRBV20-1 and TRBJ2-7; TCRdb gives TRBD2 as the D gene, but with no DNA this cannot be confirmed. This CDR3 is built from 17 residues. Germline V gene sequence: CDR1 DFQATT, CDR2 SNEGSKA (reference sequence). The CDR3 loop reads CSATPGLAGYLSYEQYF.

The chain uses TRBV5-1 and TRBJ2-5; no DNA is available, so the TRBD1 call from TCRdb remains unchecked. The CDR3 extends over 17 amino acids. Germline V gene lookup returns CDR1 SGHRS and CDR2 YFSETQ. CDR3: CASSWKAGTALKETQYF.

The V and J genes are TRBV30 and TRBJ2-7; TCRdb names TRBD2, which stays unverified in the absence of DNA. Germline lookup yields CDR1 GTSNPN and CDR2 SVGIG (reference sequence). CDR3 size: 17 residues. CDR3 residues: CAWSPRLIAGNGYEQYF.

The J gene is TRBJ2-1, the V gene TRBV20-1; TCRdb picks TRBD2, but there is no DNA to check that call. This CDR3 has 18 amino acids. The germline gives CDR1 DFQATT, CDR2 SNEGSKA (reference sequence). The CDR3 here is CSARLGLGTSGNHNEQFF.

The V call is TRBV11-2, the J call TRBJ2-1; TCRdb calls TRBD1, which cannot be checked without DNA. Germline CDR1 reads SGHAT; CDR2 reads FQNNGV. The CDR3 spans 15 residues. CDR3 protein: CASSLLRTGKYEQFF.

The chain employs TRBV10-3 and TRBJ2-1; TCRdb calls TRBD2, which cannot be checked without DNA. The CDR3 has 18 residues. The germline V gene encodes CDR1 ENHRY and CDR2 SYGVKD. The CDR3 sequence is CAISVSSGRTQSFNEQFF.